This T cell receptor beta chain was obtained from a study of blood T cell repertoires in COVID-19. Whole-study context: Whether acute or convalescent, the COVID-19 samples came from the United States, Italy and Spain. T cells, B-cell-depleted T cells, or PBMCs supplied cDNA or gDNA.

Original methodology: Amplified reference gene primers provided the basis for estimating nucleated cell counts. This table comes from immunoSEQ multiplex PCR, and its TCRdb copy is limited to in-frame clones, with some not included. V and J calls and clone size follow that table, whereas D and trimming were derived from the DNA. The sample lists about 220,000 clones; approximately 82% were seen once. The sequenced material came from peripheral blood. The sequence was collected from a man aged 50-60 years with active or convalescent COVID-19.

In nucleotides, the CDR3 is TGTGCCAGCAGCTTAGTGGGCGGGGGGGCCGTAGATCCAGATACGCAGTATTTT. It codes for CASSLVGGGAVDPDTQYF. The chain joins TRBV11-2 to TRBJ2-3, with 9 bases matching TRBD2. With 1 base clipped from V and 4 bases from J, the junction kept 12 bases outside the gene matches. This CDR3 spans 18 amino acids. The germline V gene encodes CDR1 SGHAT and CDR2 FQNNGV.